One sample yielded the 22 T cell receptor beta chains listed below, sequenced in a study of T cell repertoires in cytomegalovirus infection. In TCRdb, the reads were re-called with MiXCR into one record per CDR3 protein. The repertoire holds about 360,000 distinct CDR3 sequences, with 15% to 20% as singletons. The material sequenced was PBMCs. The receptors shown here come from a human donor in good health (CMV status not recorded). Some clones in this sample may be carry-over from other donors' samples.

The table lists this clonotype with a few counts. The CDR3 DNA follows: TGTGCCAGCAGTGAAATCCGAGTTAGGCAGTTCTTC. It is translated as CASSEIRVRQFF. The genes are TRBV2 and TRBJ2-1; D uncertain. Germline-derived CDR1 and CDR2 are SNHLY and FYNNEI. The CDR3 runs 12 residues. V lost 2 bases and J lost 12, with 11 bases in between.

This clonotype was picked up a small number of times. The J gene is TRBJ1-1, the V gene TRBV5-1; 10 bases line up with TRBD1. Germline V gene sequence: CDR1 SGHRS, CDR2 YFSETQ. Trimming removed 5 bases from V and 1 base from J; junction bases left unmatched: 17. The CDR3 extends over 19 amino acids. Here the CDR3 reads CASRGTRFRDRGANTEAFF. The CDR3 DNA sequence: TGCGCCAGCAGAGGAACACGATTTCGGGACAGGGGCGCGAACACTGAAGCTTTCTTT. The full variable domain, completed using reference TRBV5-1 and TRBJ1-1, is KAGVTQTPRYLIKTRGQQVTLSCSPISGHRSVSWYQQTPGQGLQFLFEYFSETQRNKGNFPGRFSGRQFSNSRSEMNVSTLELGDSALYLCASRGTRFRDRGANTEAFFGQGTRLTVV.

The V and J genes are TRBV7-9 and TRBJ2-1; no firm D call. V lost 4 bases and J lost 9, with 13 bases in between. The CDR3 runs to 13 residues. Germline CDR1 SEHNR, CDR2 FQNEAQ (reference sequence). In DNA, the CDR3 is TGTGCCAGCAGCTCCCCTGGTGGGCGTGAGCAGTTCTTC. It is translated as CASSSPGGREQFF.

In its sample, this clonotype was seen a few times. This chain links TRBV7-9 with TRBJ1-1; no definite D call. This CDR3 has 15 amino acids. V dropped 5 bases and J dropped 1 base, with 14 bases sitting between them. Germline CDR1 is SEHNR and CDR2 is FQNEAQ (reference sequence). The CDR3 DNA sequence: TGTGCCAGCAGCCTGTCCGCGGGAAGGAACACTGAAGCTTTCTTT. Translation: CASSLSAGRNTEAFF.

This clonotype was picked up many times. This chain uses TRBV7-9 with TRBJ2-5; the D is unclear. Deletions cut 6 bases from V and 2 bases from J, with 16 bases between. Germline CDR1 SEHNR, CDR2 FQNEAQ (reference sequence). This CDR3 comprises 15 residues. The CDR3 spells CASSPEAGTQETQYF. In nucleotides, the CDR3 is TGTGCCAGCAGTCCCGAGGCAGGCACTCAAGAGACCCAGTACTTC.

In its sample, this clonotype was seen a few times. This chain uses TRBV20-1 with TRBJ2-5; 9 positions agree with TRBD2. Germline V gene sequence: CDR1 DFQATT, CDR2 SNEGSKA (reference sequence). Unmatched junction bases numbered 9, after V lost 5 bases and J lost 5 bases. This CDR3 has 14 residues. The CDR3 loop is CSAGGGGALETQYF. The DNA of the CDR3 is TGCAGTGCTGGGGGCGGGGGGGCCCTGGAGACCCAGTACTTC.

The table lists this clonotype with a few counts. The chain recombines TRBV6-2 or TRBV6-3 with TRBJ2-1; 10 nucleotides agree with TRBD2. Germline CDR1 reads MNHEY; CDR2 reads SVGEGT. This CDR3 contains 16 residues. The V and J ends lost 4 bases and 5 bases, in that order; junction bases with no gene match: 8. In nucleotides, the CDR3 is TGTGCCAGCAGTTCCCAAAGCGGGAGGGAGGACAATGAGCAGTTCTTC. Translated, it gives CASSSQSGREDNEQFF.

In this sample, this clonotype turned up a few times. This chain links TRBV12-5 with TRBJ2-3; D is undetermined. This CDR3 has 12 residues. Trimming took 7 bases from V and 7 from J, leaving 12 bases between them. Germline CDR1 and CDR2: LGHNT and FRNRAP. CDR3 DNA: TGTGCTAGTGCCCAAGACGGTAATACGCAGTATTTT. Protein product: CASAQDGNTQYF.

The V gene is TRBV29-1, the J gene TRBJ2-7; maybe TRBD1 (6 bases). The CDR3 covers 12 residues. V was trimmed by 8 bases and J by 4 bases, leaving 15 bases between them. Germline V gene lookup returns CDR1 SQVTM and CDR2 ANQGSEA. This chain's CDR3 is CSTRTENYEQYF. CDR3 nucleotides: TGCAGCACCAGGACAGAGAATTACGAGCAGTACTTC.

The chain carries TRBV7-2 and TRBJ2-7; the match to TRBD1 covers 7 bases. CDR3 length: 15 residues. Germline-derived CDR1 and CDR2 are SGHTA and FQGNSA. The trim removed 2 bases at V and 5 bases at J, leaving 9 bases unmatched. This chain's CDR3 is CASSLPYRGVNEQYF. In DNA, the CDR3 is TGTGCCAGCAGCTTACCGTACAGGGGAGTCAACGAGCAGTACTTC.

This clonotype has at least ten counts. CDR3 sequence (DNA): TGCAGTGCTAGACCCCCAGGGGGAGGCGAGACCCAGTACTTC. Translation gives CSARPPGGGETQYF. The J gene is TRBJ2-5, the V gene TRBV20-1, with a tentative D call TRBD1 (7 bases). V dropped 2 bases and J dropped 5 bases, with 15 bases sitting between them. Looked up from germline, CDR1 is DFQATT and CDR2 is SNEGSKA (reference sequence). The CDR3 is made up of 14 amino acids.

This clonotype appeared many times. The rearrangement uses TRBV7-2 and TRBJ2-3; D unresolved. V was trimmed by 8 bases and J by 5 bases, leaving 17 bases between them. Germline V gives CDR1 SGHTA, CDR2 FQGNSA. This CDR3 comprises 14 residues. Here the CDR3 reads CASAAQSPVDTQYF. The CDR3 DNA reads as TGTGCCAGCGCCGCCCAGTCCCCAGTAGATACGCAGTATTTT.

This rearrangement joins TRBV20-1 to TRBJ2-2, with 8 nucleotides matching TRBD2. The germline CDR1 and CDR2 sequences are DFQATT and SNEGSKA (reference sequence). Trimming took 6 bases from V and 4 from J; bases not matched to a gene: 7. This CDR3 is built from 14 residues. CDR3 in DNA: TGCAGTGCACTGAGCGGGAGCGGCACCGGGGAGCTGTTTTTT. It translates to CSALSGSGTGELFF.

This clonotype has at least ten counts. J is TRBJ1-3 and V is TRBV7-2; D is unresolved. Germline CDR1 SGHTA, CDR2 FQGNSA. The CDR3 contains 14 residues. With 1 base removed from V and 4 bases from J, the gap between germline ends came to 8 bases. CDR3 sequence (DNA): TGTGCCAGCAGCTTAGGTGTCTTCGGAAACACCATATATTTT. Protein product: CASSLGVFGNTIYF.

Only a few counts were recorded for this clonotype. This chain connects TRBV15 to TRBJ1-3, with D maybe TRBD1 (5 bases). Germline-derived CDR1 and CDR2 are LNHNV and YYDKDF (reference sequence). V was pared by 3 bases and J by 4 bases, with 16 bases between. The CDR3 has 16 amino acids. The CDR3, as DNA: TGTGCCACCAGCAGCGGCTCGGGACTTGAAGGAAACACCATATATTTT. Translated, it gives CATSSGSGLEGNTIYF.

Many counts were recorded for this clonotype. This chain joins TRBV5-4 and TRBJ1-1, with D unclear. Germline V gene sequence: CDR1 SGHNT, CDR2 YYREEE (reference sequence). This CDR3 contains 13 residues. V lost 1 base and J lost 6, with 10 bases in between. The CDR3 sequence is CASSLNVAAEAFF. Here the CDR3 DNA reads TGTGCCAGCAGCTTGAATGTGGCAGCTGAAGCTTTCTTT.

This clonotype has a handful of counts. The chain links TRBV2 to TRBJ1-5, with D unclear. Trimming left V 7 bases short and J 7 bases short, with 17 bases between. Germline CDR1 and CDR2: SNHLY and FYNNEI. The length of the CDR3 is 14 residues. CDR3 DNA: TGTGCCAGCACCGTAATCGGGGTCGGGCAGCCCCAGCATTTT. Translation gives CASTVIGVGQPQHF.

The chain combines TRBV10-2 with TRBJ2-7, with no clear D. This CDR3 comprises 11 residues. Trimming shortened V by 8 bases and J by 2 bases, and 7 bases separated the two germline ends. Germline V lookup: CDR1 WSHSY, CDR2 SAAADI. The CDR3 region has the DNA TGCGCCAGCTATTCCCCCTACGAGCAGTACTTC. This codes for CASYSPYEQYF.

The chain carries TRBV7-9 and TRBJ1-2; D is ambiguous. V dropped 5 bases and J dropped 1 base, with 11 bases sitting between them. Germline CDR1 and CDR2: SEHNR and FQNEAQ (reference sequence). The CDR3 runs to 14 residues. Written as DNA, the CDR3 is TGTGCCAGCAGCGCCGGTTCGGTTAACTATGGCTACACCTTC. This encodes CASSAGSVNYGYTF.

The DNA for the CDR3 is TGTGCCAGCAGTCTGAGCGACCCCAGGGGCTACGAGCAGTACTTC. This translates into CASSLSDPRGYEQYF. The chain joins TRBV2 to TRBJ2-7, with a possible D match to TRBD1 (6 bases). The CDR3 loop spans 15 amino acids. V gave up 5 bases and J gave up 3 bases, with 17 bases separating them. The germline V gene has CDR1 SNHLY and CDR2 FYNNEI.

The chain has TRBV6-5 and TRBJ2-1, with 12 bases lining up with TRBD2. V shed 4 bases and J 5 bases; nucleotides not matched to a gene: 6. Looked up from germline, CDR1 is MNHEY and CDR2 is SVGAGI. This CDR3 has 16 residues. The chain's CDR3 is CASSSTSGRTHNEQFF. DNA of the CDR3: TGTGCCAGCAGTTCCACTAGCGGGAGGACACACAATGAGCAGTTCTTC.

This clonotype has ten or more counts. This chain uses TRBV7-6 with TRBJ2-3, with D possibly being TRBD1 or TRBD2 (5 bases each). Germline V CDR1 and CDR2: SGHVS, FNYEAQ. V was trimmed by 3 bases and J by 2 bases, leaving 9 bases between them. The CDR3 spans 14 residues. CDR3 residues: CASSFQGPTDTQYF. CDR3 in DNA: TGTGCCAGCAGCTTCCAGGGACCCACAGATACGCAGTATTTT.